This is a list of T cell receptor beta chains from one sample in a study of shared clonotypes between healthy human individuals. The data were produced by immunoSEQ multiplex PCR, yet TCRdb's version contains in-frame clones alone and is incomplete. The table lists about 380,000 clones, around 96% of them singletons. Source material: memory CD8+ T cells sorted from blood. All receptors derive from a man aged 25 to 40 in good health. Each CDR3 is given with its conserved first and last residue. D genes are given only for firm matches. Some rows have no size entry. The others give once, few or many, or a class for an expanded clone.

j_gene: TRBJ2-4; v_gene: TRBV7-9; d_gene: NA; abundance: NA; len: 18; CDR3aa: CASSNGVPGGGVKNIQYF; CDR3nt: TGTGCCAGCAGCAACGGGGTCCCTGGTGGCGGGGTTAAAAACATTCAGTACTTC
j_gene: TRBJ2-7; v_gene: TRBV10-3; d_gene: TRBD2; abundance: NA; len: 12; CDR3aa: CAISGRADEQYF; CDR3nt: TGTGCCATCAGCGGGAGGGCCGACGAGCAGTACTTC
j_gene: TRBJ2-5; v_gene: TRBV19; d_gene: NA; abundance: NA; len: 13; CDR3aa: CASSMGPQETQYF; CDR3nt: TGTGCCAGTAGTATGGGTCCCCAAGAGACCCAGTACTTC
j_gene: TRBJ2-1; v_gene: TRBV28; d_gene: TRBD2; abundance: NA; len: 16; CDR3aa: CASSLSSGRWRNEQFF; CDR3nt: TGTGCCAGCAGTTTATCTAGCGGGAGGTGGCGCAATGAGCAGTTCTTC
j_gene: TRBJ2-5; v_gene: TRBV27; d_gene: TRBD2; abundance: NA; len: 16; CDR3aa: CASSRMLAGGPGTQYF; CDR3nt: TGTGCCAGCAGTCGTATGCTAGCGGGAGGGCCTGGGACCCAGTACTTC
j_gene: TRBJ1-1; v_gene: TRBV5-1; d_gene: NA; abundance: NA; len: 14; CDR3aa: CASSLTALNTEAFF; CDR3nt: TGCGCCAGCAGCTTGACAGCCTTGAACACTGAAGCTTTCTTT
j_gene: TRBJ2-7; v_gene: TRBV28; d_gene: NA; abundance: once; len: 12; CDR3aa: CASSLTGYEQYF; CDR3nt: TGTGCCAGCAGTCTAACAGGGTACGAGCAGTACTTC
j_gene: TRBJ2-1; v_gene: TRBV5-6; d_gene: TRBD2; abundance: NA; len: 15; CDR3aa: CASSFLREVYNEQFF; CDR3nt: TGTGCCAGCAGCTTTTTACGGGAGGTTTACAATGAGCAGTTCTTC
j_gene: TRBJ2-3; v_gene: TRBV5-4; d_gene: NA; abundance: NA; len: 13; CDR3aa: CASSLAGTDTQYF; CDR3nt: TGTGCCAGCAGCTTGGCCGGCACAGATACGCAGTATTTT
j_gene: TRBJ2-7; v_gene: TRBV27; d_gene: NA; abundance: NA; len: 14; CDR3aa: CASSLLASSYEQYF; CDR3nt: TGTGCCAGCAGTTTACTAGCGAGCTCCTACGAGCAGTACTTC
j_gene: TRBJ2-1; v_gene: TRBV28; d_gene: NA; abundance: NA; len: 12; CDR3aa: CASSSVRNEQFF; CDR3nt: TGTGCCAGCAGTTCCGTTCGTAATGAGCAGTTCTTC
j_gene: TRBJ2-1; v_gene: TRBV2; d_gene: NA; abundance: once; len: 13; CDR3aa: CANRQTSPNEQFF; CDR3nt: TGTGCCAACCGACAGACTAGTCCCAATGAGCAGTTCTTC
j_gene: TRBJ2-3; v_gene: TRBV7-8; d_gene: TRBD2; abundance: NA; len: 15; CDR3aa: CASSLGTSGRDTQYF; CDR3nt: TGTGCCAGCAGCTTGGGAACTAGCGGTAGAGATACGCAGTATTTT
j_gene: TRBJ1-2; v_gene: TRBV10-3; d_gene: NA; abundance: NA; len: 16; CDR3aa: CAISDPMGRLVYGYTF; CDR3nt: TGTGCCATCAGTGACCCCATGGGACGCCTGGTCTATGGCTACACCTTC
j_gene: TRBJ2-1; v_gene: TRBV9; d_gene: TRBD2; abundance: NA; len: 16; CDR3aa: CASSVGPTSGNNEQFF; CDR3nt: TGTGCCAGCAGCGTAGGACCGACTAGCGGGAACAATGAGCAGTTCTTC
j_gene: TRBJ1-2; v_gene: TRBV21-1; d_gene: NA; abundance: NA; len: 12; CDR3aa: CASRPGEFVYTF; CDR3nt: TGTGCCAGCAGGCCCGGGGAATTTGTCTACACCTTC
j_gene: TRBJ2-3; v_gene: TRBV7-9; d_gene: TRBD1; abundance: NA; len: 14; CDR3aa: CASSWTGGTDTQYF; CDR3nt: TGTGCCAGCAGCTGGACAGGGGGCACAGATACGCAGTATTTT
j_gene: TRBJ2-1; v_gene: TRBV11-1; d_gene: NA; abundance: once; len: 13; CDR3aa: CASSSGTYNEQFF; CDR3nt: TGTGCCAGCAGCTCCGGGACCTACAATGAGCAGTTCTTC
j_gene: TRBJ2-7; v_gene: TRBV7-9; d_gene: TRBD2; abundance: once; len: 14; CDR3aa: CASTSGTSTYEQYF; CDR3nt: TGTGCCAGCACCTCCGGGACTAGCACCTACGAGCAGTACTTC
j_gene: TRBJ2-1; v_gene: TRBV7-9; d_gene: TRBD2; abundance: few; len: 16; CDR3aa: CASSITGLAYHNEQFF; CDR3nt: TGTGCCAGCAGCATTACCGGACTAGCGTATCACAATGAGCAGTTCTTC
j_gene: TRBJ2-3; v_gene: TRBV9; d_gene: NA; abundance: NA; len: 15; CDR3aa: CASSVRGIGTDTQYF; CDR3nt: TGTGCCAGCAGCGTTCGCGGGATCGGCACAGATACGCAGTATTTT
j_gene: TRBJ2-1; v_gene: TRBV28; d_gene: NA; abundance: once; len: 11; CDR3aa: CASSRDNEQFF; CDR3nt: TGTGCCAGCAGTAGGGATAATGAGCAGTTCTTC
j_gene: TRBJ1-5; v_gene: TRBV7-2; d_gene: NA; abundance: NA; len: 13; CDR3aa: CASSLRGNQPQHF; CDR3nt: TGTGCCAGCAGCTTACGGGGGAATCAGCCCCAGCATTTT
j_gene: TRBJ2-5; v_gene: TRBV15; d_gene: TRBD2; abundance: NA; len: 16; CDR3aa: CATSRGKGLAQETQYF; CDR3nt: TGTGCCACCAGCAGAGGAAAAGGACTAGCACAAGAGACCCAGTACTTC